This entry describes one T cell receptor beta chain. Its target is not known. Reverse transcription of all isolated RNA meant that expressed TCRB transcripts were sequenced. Using immunoSEQ multiplex PCR, the repertoire was profiled, and TCRdb retains in-frame clones only, with some absent. The table lists under 300,000 clones, about a fifth of them singletons. This sample was included in a study of beta chain features in type 1 diabetes. Study-wide findings and caveats: Across patients, naive, central memory and Treg TCRB repertoires exhibited apparently greater similarity than was observed across healthy donors. In type 1 diabetes patients, VDJ junctions had fewer insertions; deletions at these junctions were more frequent. Shorter templates may be favored by PCR, equally so in patients and controls. Among patients with Type 1 diabetes, TCRB CDR3s were moderately but significantly shorter in every one of the four CD4+ subsets.

CDR1 SNHLY and CDR2 FYNNEI come from the germline V gene. The CDR3 totals 14 residues. V lost 1 base to trimming and J lost 5 bases, with 9 bases between them. Sort purity for all populations was recorded as exceeding 98%. Sequencing used naive CD4+ T cells from blood. This receptor was identified in a woman aged 40 to 49 with type 1 diabetes. The chain is built from TRBV2 and TRBJ1-5, with D hard to call. The CDR3 here is CASSEGGFDQPQHF. The DNA of the CDR3 is TGTGCCAGCAGTGAAGGAGGGTTCGATCAGCCCCAGCATTTT.